The 15 T cell receptor beta chains below all came from one sample that was sequenced in a study of cytomegalovirus exposure and HLA in healthy donors. Primers for the PCR totalled 60 Vbeta and 13 Jbeta. Profiled with immunoSEQ multiplex PCR; TCRdb holds only in-frame clones, not every one. This sample has 55,000 to 75,000 clones, with roughly 80% found just once. What was sequenced was PBMCs. The receptors originated from a woman aged 25-40 years in good health and CMV-seropositive.

The J gene is TRBJ2-7, the V gene TRBV25-1; D might be TRBD2 (5 bases). Germline assignment: CDR1 MGHDK and CDR2 SYGVNS. V lost 2 bases and J 6 bases, leaving 5 bases between the germline ends. The length of the CDR3 is 11 residues. The CDR3 sequence is CASSEGSEQYF. CDR3 nucleotides: TGTGCCAGCAGTGAAGGGAGCGAGCAGTACTTC.

The chain employs TRBV27 and TRBJ2-7, with 10 bases lining up with TRBD2. V lost 6 bases, J lost 4 bases, and 9 bases stayed unmatched. CDR1 and CDR2 from the germline V gene are MNHEY and SMNVEV (reference sequence). The CDR3 is made up of 15 amino acids. The CDR3 DNA reads as TGTGCCAGCAGCCTCCTAGCGGGAGTTGGGTACGAGCAGTACTTC. Translating it yields CASSLLAGVGYEQYF.

The chain is built from TRBV4-3 and TRBJ1-2; weak D call: TRBD1 (6 bases). V lost 0 bases to trimming and J lost 14 bases, with 16 bases between them. From germline, CDR1 is LGHNA and CDR2 YSLEER. The CDR3 covers 13 residues. CDR3 protein: CASSQDPRDTYTF. The CDR3 coding sequence is TGCGCCAGCAGCCAAGATCCCCGGGACACGTATACCTTC.

This clone was observed a few times. The rearrangement links TRBV6-5 to TRBJ1-1, with TRBD1 matching 9 bases. This CDR3 comprises 13 residues. From germline, CDR1 is MNHEY and CDR2 SVGAGI. Unmatched junction bases numbered 3, after V lost 5 bases and J lost 5 bases. CDR3 sequence (DNA): TGTGCCAGCAGTAAGACAGGGGGAACTGAAGCTTTCTTT. Translation: CASSKTGGTEAFF.

The chain links TRBV7-2 to TRBJ2-7; D is unresolved. CDR3 length: 12 amino acids. Germline V CDR1 and CDR2: SGHTA, FQGNSA. V was pared by 5 bases and J by 7 bases, with 12 bases between. This chain's CDR3 is CASSLLAREQYF. The DNA for the CDR3 is TGTGCCAGCAGCCTTTTGGCCCGAGAGCAGTACTTC. The full variable domain, rest sourced from reference TRBV7-2 and TRBJ2-7, is GAGVSQSPSNKVTEKGKDVELRCDPISGHTALYWYRQSLGQGLEFLIYFQGNSAPDKSGLPSDRFSAERTGGSVSTLTIQRTQQEDSAVYLCASSLLAREQYFGPGTRLTVT.

The chain recombines TRBV5-1 with TRBJ2-1; 7 bases agree with TRBD2. CDR3 length: 12 amino acids. J gave up 15 bases and V 2 bases, and 8 bases lay outside the gene matches. From germline, CDR1 is SGHRS and CDR2 YFSETQ. The CDR3 nucleotides read TGCGCCAGCAGCTTCGGGCTAGCGGATATGTTCTTC. Its protein product is CASSFGLADMFF.

The chain joins TRBV5-4 to TRBJ2-1, with TRBD1 matching over 7 bases. Germline trimming cut 2 bases from V and 9 bases from J; bases unmatched to any gene: 8. Germline V gene lookup returns CDR1 SGHNT and CDR2 YYREEE (reference sequence). This CDR3 has 14 amino acids. DNA for the CDR3: TGTGCCAGCAGCTTCCGACAGGGAGACGGTGAGCAGTTCTTC. It encodes CASSFRQGDGEQFF.

The chain couples TRBV7-2 to TRBJ2-2; no clear D. The CDR3 has 12 residues. Germline V CDR1 and CDR2: SGHTA, FQGNSA. V was cut by 3 bases and J by 7 bases, with 6 bases left in between. In DNA form, the CDR3 reads TGTGCCAGCAGCTTCCAGGTCGGGGAGCTGTTTTTT. Translating gives CASSFQVGELFF.

Here the CDR3 reads CATGVAGELFF. In DNA form, the CDR3 reads TGTGCCACCGGGGTTGCCGGGGAGCTGTTTTTT. The gene calls are TRBV6-6 and TRBJ2-2, with D tentatively TRBD2 (5 bases). The CDR3 has 11 residues. The V end lost 10 bases, the J end lost 6 bases, and 9 bases lay between the germline ends. Germline CDR1 and CDR2: MNHNY and SVGAGI (reference sequence).

The rearrangement uses TRBV5-1 and TRBJ2-1; 7 bases match TRBD1. Trimming took 0 bases from V and 7 from J; bases not matched to a gene: 13. This CDR3 spans 17 amino acids. Germline lookup yields CDR1 SGHRS and CDR2 YFSETQ. The DNA of the CDR3 is TGCGCCAGCAGCTTGGCGCGAGGGGGCCTCGTGGGGAATGAGCAGTTCTTC. Protein product: CASSLARGGLVGNEQFF.

The chain combines TRBV18 with TRBJ1-4; D might be TRBD1 (6 bases). The ends were cut back, 3 bases at V and 8 bases at J, with 13 bases in the middle. CDR1 KGHSH and CDR2 LQKENI come from the germline V gene. The CDR3 runs 14 residues. The CDR3, as DNA: TGTGCCAGCTCACCGGGGACACTCGGGGAAAAACTGTTTTTT. Translated, it gives CASSPGTLGEKLFF.

The chain uses TRBV14 and TRBJ1-4; the D gene is possibly TRBD1 (6 bases). V was shortened by 2 bases and J by 5 bases, with 15 bases between the two germline ends. Germline CDR1 and CDR2: SGHDN and FVKESK. CDR3 length: 16 amino acids. The CDR3 loop is CASSQRLPRGNEKLFF. For the CDR3, the DNA is TGTGCCAGCAGCCAACGCCTCCCGAGGGGGAATGAAAAACTGTTTTTT.

The chain couples TRBV11-2 to TRBJ2-7; D gene ambiguous. CDR1 and CDR2 (germline): SGHAT, FQNNGV. Trimming removed 5 bases from V and 0 bases from J, with 20 bases in between. The CDR3 extends over 17 amino acids. This chain's CDR3 is CASSLLPVAGNSYEQYF. As DNA, the CDR3 is TGTGCCAGCAGCCTCCTCCCTGTGGCAGGAAACTCCTACGAGCAGTACTTC.

The V gene is TRBV25-1, the J gene TRBJ2-1; 8 nucleotides line up with TRBD2. Losses at the gene ends were 4 bases for V and 11 bases for J; bases not matched to a gene: 4. This CDR3 has 12 residues. Germline assignment: CDR1 MGHDK and CDR2 SYGVNS. In DNA form, the CDR3 reads TGTGCCAGCAGTGCGGGACTAGAGAAGCAGTTCTTC. This codes for CASSAGLEKQFF.

J is TRBJ2-7 and V is TRBV13; the D is unclear. The CDR3 has 11 residues. Germline CDR1 and CDR2: PRHDT and FYEKMQ (reference sequence). The germline V and J ends were trimmed by 3 bases and 4 bases, with 4 bases remaining between them. The CDR3 nucleotides read TGTGCCAGCAGCTTCCAGTACGAGCAGTACTTC. Its protein is CASSFQYEQYF.